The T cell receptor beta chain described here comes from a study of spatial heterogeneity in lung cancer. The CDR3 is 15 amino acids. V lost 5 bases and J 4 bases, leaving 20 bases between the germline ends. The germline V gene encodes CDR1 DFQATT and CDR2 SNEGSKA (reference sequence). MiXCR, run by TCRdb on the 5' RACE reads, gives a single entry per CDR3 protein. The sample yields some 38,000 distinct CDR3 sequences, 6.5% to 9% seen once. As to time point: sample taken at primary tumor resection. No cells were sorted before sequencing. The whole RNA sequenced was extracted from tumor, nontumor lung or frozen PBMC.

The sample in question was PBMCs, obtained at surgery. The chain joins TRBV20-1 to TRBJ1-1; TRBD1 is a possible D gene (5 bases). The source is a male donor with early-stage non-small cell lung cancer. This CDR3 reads CSAGDPSGWSTEAFF. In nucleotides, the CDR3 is TGCAGTGCTGGGGACCCGTCGGGATGGAGCACTGAAGCTTTCTTT.